The 8 T cell receptor beta chains presented below share a single source sample, sequenced in a study of graft-versus-host responses after intestinal transplantation. Using immunoSEQ multiplex PCR, the repertoire was profiled, and TCRdb retains in-frame clones only, with some absent. In the table there are some 44,000 clones, over 85% of which are singletons. The sample in question was PBMCs, obtained 335 days after intestinal transplant. The receptors come from a human patient who received an intestinal transplant, so some T cells may come from the graft donor.

The rearrangement uses TRBV5-1 and TRBJ2-5; 13 positions agree with TRBD2. Losses at the gene ends were 7 bases for V and 3 bases for J; bases not matched to a gene: 3. The CDR3 is 14 residues long. Germline V gene sequence: CDR1 SGHRS, CDR2 YFSETQ. The CDR3 DNA reads as TGCGCCAGCCGCGGACTAGCGGGGGAAGAGACCCAGTACTTC. Translating gives CASRGLAGEETQYF.

This chain links TRBV6-1 with TRBJ1-6, with D unresolved. The V and J ends lost 5 bases and 14 bases respectively, with 13 bases between them. The CDR3 spans 12 residues. Germline CDR1 reads MNHNS; CDR2 reads SASEGT. The CDR3 DNA is TGTGCCAGCAGTATGAACCTCCAATCCCTCCACTTT. Encoded protein: CASSMNLQSLHF.

The V and J genes are TRBV11-2 and TRBJ1-3; no clear D gene. This CDR3 spans 15 amino acids. The germline CDR1 and CDR2 sequences are SGHAT and FQNNGV. Trimming removed 5 bases from V and 0 bases from J, with 11 bases in between. CDR3 in DNA: TGTGCCAGCAGCCCTGTCCCAGGCTCTGGAAACACCATATATTTT. This sequence encodes CASSPVPGSGNTIYF.

V gene TRBV6-9 combines with J gene TRBJ1-4; unclear D gene. The CDR3 loop spans 14 amino acids. Per the germline V gene, CDR1 is MNHGY and CDR2 is SVAAGI. Deletions cut 5 bases from V and 8 bases from J, with 15 bases between. The CDR3 DNA sequence: TGTGCCAGCAGTCGGTCCTCGAACAGCGAAAAACTGTTTTTT. This encodes CASSRSSNSEKLFF.

The V call is TRBV7-2, the J call TRBJ1-2; 7 bases map to TRBD1. The CDR3 covers 14 residues. Trimming took 4 bases from V and 7 from J; bases not matched to a gene: 9. In germline, CDR1 is SGHTA, CDR2 FQGNSA. For the CDR3, the DNA is TGTGCCAGCAGCTCGACAGGGCCGGGGGTTGGCTACACCTTC. Translating it yields CASSSTGPGVGYTF.

The rearrangement joins TRBV5-1 to TRBJ1-4; a possible D gene is TRBD1 (5 bases). V lost 0 bases to trimming and J lost 6 bases, with 15 bases between them. From germline, CDR1 is SGHRS and CDR2 YFSETQ. The CDR3 is 16 amino acids. The DNA of the CDR3 is TGCGCCAGCAGCTTGGACGGGGGAACGGGGTATGAAAAACTGTTTTTT. It translates to CASSLDGGTGYEKLFF.

This clone was detected a few times. CDR3 residues: CASSEGAGSTDTQYF. CDR3 nucleotide sequence: TGTGCCAGCAGTGAGGGGGCCGGGAGCACAGATACGCAGTATTTT. The J gene is TRBJ2-3, the V gene TRBV6-4; the D gene is possibly TRBD1 (6 bases). Germline lookup yields CDR1 MRHNA and CDR2 SNTAGT. Trimming took 3 bases from V and 0 from J, leaving 10 bases between them. The CDR3 is made up of 15 amino acids.

V usage is TRBV10-3 and J usage is TRBJ2-1; no reliable D call. V was cut by 11 bases and J by 7 bases, with 15 bases left in between. The length of the CDR3 is 12 residues. Per the germline V gene, CDR1 is ENHRY and CDR2 is SYGVKD. The CDR3 DNA reads TGTGCCTCCGCCCGAGGCCAGAATGAGCAGTTCTTC. Protein product: CASARGQNEQFF.